The 32 T cell receptor beta chains presented below share a single source sample, sequenced in a study of early T cells in non-severe SARS-CoV-2 infection. TCRdb re-analysed the 5' RACE reads in MiXCR, keeping a single row per CDR3 protein. Counted here are 45,000 to 75,000 distinct CDR3 sequences, 5.5% to 6.5% occurring once; the ten biggest clones make up 6.8%. Material for sequencing was whole blood. These receptor sequences come from an adult who was a healthcare worker with PCR-confirmed SARS-CoV-2 infection or an uninfected control (not recorded which).

The table lists this clonotype with many counts. The CDR3, as DNA: TGTGCCAGCAGCTGGACAGACTACTATGGCTACACCTTC. It encodes CASSWTDYYGYTF. This chain joins TRBV12-3 or TRBV12-4 and TRBJ1-2, with D possibly matching TRBD1 (6 bases). Trimming removed 6 bases from V and 3 bases from J, with 11 bases in between. This CDR3 spans 13 amino acids.

This clonotype was seen many times. V and J are TRBV27 and TRBJ2-3; a weak D match, TRBD2 (6 bases). The CDR3 runs 14 residues. Germline V gives CDR1 MNHEY, CDR2 SMNVEV (reference sequence). The V end lost 7 bases, the J end lost 5 bases, and 16 bases lay between the germline ends. The CDR3 region is CASTPWGVQDTQYF. CDR3 sequence (DNA): TGTGCCAGCACCCCTTGGGGGGTTCAAGATACGCAGTATTTT.

This clonotype was counted many times. The genes are TRBV7-2 and TRBJ2-3; no clear D. This CDR3 region has 12 residues. The V end lost 5 bases, the J end lost 6 bases, and 9 bases lay between the germline ends. Germline lookup yields CDR1 SGHTA and CDR2 FQGNSA. CDR3 nucleotide sequence: TGTGCCAGCAGCCCAAGCCTGGATACGCAGTATTTT. It is translated as CASSPSLDTQYF. The entire variable domain, with the rest obtained from reference TRBV7-2 and TRBJ2-3, is as follows: GAGVSQSPSNKVTEKGKDVELRCDPISGHTALYWYRQSLGQGLEFLIYFQGNSAPDKSGLPSDRFSAERTGGSVSTLTIQRTQQEDSAVYLCASSPSLDTQYFGPGTRLTVL.

The chain links TRBV5-4 to TRBJ2-4; 9 bases align to TRBD2. Trimming removed 2 bases from V and 12 bases from J; junction bases left unmatched: 15. This CDR3 is 16 amino acids long. From germline, CDR1 is SGHNT and CDR2 YYREEE (reference sequence). CDR3 in DNA: TGTGCCAGCAGCTTCCCCGGGACTAGCCTGCCAGGGGATCAGTACTTC. Amino acid sequence: CASSFPGTSLPGDQYF.

This clonotype was observed many times. V is TRBV5-1 and J is TRBJ1-6; D not resolved. With 7 bases removed from V and 0 bases from J, the gap between germline ends came to 8 bases. The CDR3 is 14 residues long. Germline loops: CDR1 SGHRS, CDR2 YFSETQ. This CDR3 reads CASGEASYNSPLHF. DNA for the CDR3: TGCGCCAGCGGGGAAGCCTCCTATAATTCACCCCTCCACTTT.

The chain uses TRBV20-1 and TRBJ1-3, with a tentative D call TRBD1 (5 bases). Germline V gives CDR1 DFQATT, CDR2 SNEGSKA (reference sequence). Deletions cut 6 bases from V and 0 bases from J, with 15 bases between. CDR3 length: 15 residues. CDR3 nucleotide sequence: TGCAGTGCCAGGGACCCGGTGAGCTCTGGAAACACCATATATTTT. This codes for CSARDPVSSGNTIYF.

At least ten counts were recorded for this clonotype. The chain joins TRBV4-2 to TRBJ1-2; D call uncertain. Trimming took 0 bases from V and 2 from J, leaving 10 bases between them. The CDR3 totals 15 residues. Germline V gene sequence: CDR1 LGHNA, CDR2 YNFKEQ. The CDR3 region has the DNA TGTGCCAGCAGCCAAGATGTTTACTCCAACTATGGCTACACCTTC. It specifies CASSQDVYSNYGYTF.

This clonotype was counted between two and nine times. The chain couples TRBV20-1 to TRBJ1-6; D unresolved. The CDR3 length is 13 residues. Trimming shortened V by 3 bases and J by 8 bases, and 11 bases separated the two germline ends. Per germline, CDR1 DFQATT and CDR2 SNEGSKA (reference sequence). CDR3 in amino acids: CSASTPRHSPLHF. The DNA of the CDR3 is TGCAGTGCTAGCACCCCCAGGCATTCACCCCTCCACTTT.

The chain carries TRBV24-1 and TRBJ2-1, with D tentatively TRBD1 or TRBD2 (5 bases each). Trimming removed 3 bases from V and 14 bases from J, with 13 bases in between. Germline loops: CDR1 KGHDR, CDR2 SFDVKD. The CDR3 is made up of 12 amino acids. CDR3 nucleotide sequence: TGTGCCACCAGTGATCCGGGGCTAACCAAGTTCTTC. The encoded protein is CATSDPGLTKFF.

This clonotype has only a few counts. This sequence joins TRBV25-1 and TRBJ2-3, with D perhaps being TRBD1 or TRBD2 (5 bases each). Germline CDR1 and CDR2: MGHDK and SYGVNS. The CDR3 is 16 amino acids. The V and J ends lost 4 bases and 6 bases respectively, with 20 bases between them. This CDR3 reads CASSALGRDPTDTQYF. CDR3 DNA: TGTGCCAGCAGTGCTTTGGGCCGGGACCCGACCGATACGCAGTATTTT.

This clonotype was seen ten or more times. V and J are TRBV7-9 and TRBJ2-1, with D tentatively TRBD1 (6 bases). This CDR3 contains 15 residues. Trimming left V 7 bases short and J 8 bases short, with 21 bases between. Germline V CDR1 and CDR2: SEHNR, FQNEAQ (reference sequence). The CDR3 DNA reads TGTGCCAGCACTGGGGGCCCCCCGAAAGTGGATGAGCAGTTCTTC. Its protein product is CASTGGPPKVDEQFF.

This clonotype has more than one count but fewer than ten. The gene calls are TRBV12-3 or TRBV12-4 and TRBJ2-5; no clear D gene. CDR3 length equals 13 residues. V lost 4 bases to trimming and J lost 5 bases, with 11 bases between them. The CDR3 spells CASSSRPGETQYF. The CDR3 bases are TGTGCCAGCAGTTCTAGACCTGGGGAGACCCAGTACTTC.

This clonotype was counted at least ten times. This chain links TRBV20-1 with TRBJ2-7, with TRBD2 identical over 8 bases. The ends lost 6 bases at V and 2 bases at J; junction bases unmatched: 9. Germline CDR1 is DFQATT and CDR2 is SNEGSKA (reference sequence). CDR3 size: 14 residues. The CDR3 DNA is TGCAGTGCCGGCGGGGAGCGGGAGACCTACGAGCAGTACTTC. Translated, it gives CSAGGERETYEQYF.

There are many counts of this clonotype. The rearrangement joins TRBV24-1 to TRBJ1-1; the match to TRBD1 covers 12 bases. The CDR3 consists of 17 residues. Germline CDR1 is KGHDR and CDR2 is SFDVKD. V lost 4 bases, J lost 1 base, and 6 bases stayed unmatched. The CDR3, as DNA: TGTGCCACCAGTGACCGGGACAGGGGGCTTTCGAACACTGAAGCTTTCTTT. Translated, it gives CATSDRDRGLSNTEAFF.

This clonotype was detected many times. The chain joins TRBV11-2 to TRBJ2-7; D uncertain. V gave up 5 bases and J gave up 6 bases, with 11 bases separating them. The CDR3 length is 12 residues. The germline gives CDR1 SGHAT, CDR2 FQNNGV. CDR3 nucleotides: TGTGCCAGCAGCCTAAGTATTCTCGAGCAGTACTTC. Translating it yields CASSLSILEQYF.

This clonotype was counted only a few times. This chain connects TRBV6-6 to TRBJ2-2, with no clear D. Germline V gene lookup returns CDR1 MNHNY and CDR2 SVGAGI (reference sequence). This CDR3 contains 15 residues. The V end was cut by 2 bases, the J end by 3 bases, with 10 bases between. CDR3 amino acids: CASSYPGSHTGELFF. DNA for the CDR3: TGTGCCAGCAGTTACCCCGGCAGCCACACCGGGGAGCTGTTTTTT.

This clonotype was recorded many times. This chain uses TRBV29-1 with TRBJ2-3; 14 bases are a match to TRBD2. The germline V gene encodes CDR1 SQVTM and CDR2 ANQGSEA. The CDR3 has 20 amino acids. V lost 2 bases to trimming and J lost 6 bases; unmatched junction nucleotides: 19. The CDR3 sequence is CSVELAGTSGSFTLGDTQYF. CDR3 nucleotides: TGCAGCGTTGAACTAGCCGGGACTAGCGGGAGTTTTACCCTCGGGGATACGCAGTATTTT.

This chain uses TRBV11-2 with TRBJ1-2; D gene ambiguous. V was shortened by 5 bases and J by 6 bases, with 13 bases between the two germline ends. Germline-derived CDR1 and CDR2 are SGHAT and FQNNGV. CDR3 size: 13 residues. This CDR3 is CASSQPRGNGYTF. For the CDR3, the DNA is TGTGCCAGCAGCCAACCTCGAGGCAATGGCTACACCTTC. Filled out from reference TRBV11-2 and TRBJ1-2, the complete variable domain reads EAGVAQSPRYKIIEKRQSVAFWCNPISGHATLYWYQQILGQGPKLLIQFQNNGVVDDSQLPKDRFSAERLKGVDSTLKIQPAKLEDSAVYLCASSQPRGNGYTFGSGTRLTVV.

This clonotype was counted a few times. The chain is built from TRBV7-2 and TRBJ2-2; D not certain. Germline loops: CDR1 SGHTA, CDR2 FQGNSA. With 3 bases removed from V and 7 bases from J, the gap between germline ends came to 3 bases. The CDR3 spans 11 residues. The CDR3 sequence: CASSLLGELFF. CDR3 DNA sequence: TGTGCCAGCAGCTTGCTCGGGGAGCTGTTTTTT. Full variable domain (remainder filled in from reference TRBV7-2 and TRBJ2-2): GAGVSQSPSNKVTEKGKDVELRCDPISGHTALYWYRQSLGQGLEFLIYFQGNSAPDKSGLPSDRFSAERTGGSVSTLTIQRTQQEDSAVYLCASSLLGELFFGEGSRLTVL.

The sample holds a few counts of this clonotype. CDR3 loop: CSARGRRGREFSYEQYF. The CDR3 DNA reads as TGCAGTGCTAGAGGGAGGAGGGGGCGCGAATTTTCGTACGAGCAGTACTTC. V and J are TRBV20-1 and TRBJ2-7, with D perhaps TRBD1 (7 bases). Between the trimmed V and J ends, which lost 1 base and 4 bases, there was a span of 23 bases. The CDR3 totals 17 residues. Germline V CDR1 and CDR2: DFQATT, SNEGSKA (reference sequence).

This clonotype was seen at least ten times. The chain's CDR3 is CASSQVITASGNQPQHF. The CDR3 region has the DNA TGCGCCAGCAGCCAAGTCATCACGGCTTCGGGCAATCAGCCCCAGCATTTT. The chain carries TRBV4-1 and TRBJ1-5; D not certain. V was pared by 1 base and J by 2 bases, with 15 bases between. Looked up from germline, CDR1 is MGHRA and CDR2 is YSYEKL. This CDR3 has 17 residues.

This clonotype has a count of ten or more. This chain links TRBV27 with TRBJ2-5; D is uncertain. CDR1 is MNHEY and CDR2 is SMNVEV in the germline V gene (reference sequence). There are 13 residues in the CDR3. The V end lost 3 bases, the J end lost 4 bases, and 9 bases lay between the germline ends. Here the CDR3 reads CASSFYRRETQYF. Written as DNA, the CDR3 is TGTGCCAGCAGTTTCTATCGGAGAGAGACCCAGTACTTC.

The J gene is TRBJ1-2, the V gene TRBV5-1; perhaps TRBD1 as D (6 bases). Germline V gene sequence: CDR1 SGHRS, CDR2 YFSETQ. The CDR3 totals 15 residues. V shed 4 bases and J shed 3 bases, with 16 bases lying between them. The CDR3 sequence is CASSPVGGRDYGYTF. In DNA, the CDR3 is TGCGCCAGCAGCCCGGTAGGGGGGCGCGACTATGGCTACACCTTC. The full variable domain, completed using reference TRBV5-1 and TRBJ1-2, is KAGVTQTPRYLIKTRGQQVTLSCSPISGHRSVSWYQQTPGQGLQFLFEYFSETQRNKGNFPGRFSGRQFSNSRSEMNVSTLELGDSALYLCASSPVGGRDYGYTFGSGTRLTVV.

This clonotype was observed many times. The chain combines TRBV12-3 or TRBV12-4 with TRBJ1-6; 8 bases align to TRBD1. The CDR3 is 13 amino acids. After removal of 7 bases from V and 8 bases from J, the junction contained 4 bases not matched to a gene. This chain's CDR3 is CASTNRGDSPLHF. The CDR3 nucleotides are TGTGCCAGCACCAACAGGGGGGATTCACCCCTCCACTTT.

This clonotype occurred many times. The rearrangement uses TRBV7-9 and TRBJ2-4; D is perhaps TRBD2 (5 bases). Trimming removed 3 bases from V and 7 bases from J, with 19 bases in between. This CDR3 is built from 16 residues. Germline CDR1 is SEHNR and CDR2 is FQNEAQ (reference sequence). CDR3 DNA: TGTGCCAGCAGCTTTCCCGCTAGCCCCCTCGGGAACATTCAGTACTTC. Protein: CASSFPASPLGNIQYF.

This clonotype was recorded at least ten times. The chain is built from TRBV19 and TRBJ2-5, with D unresolved. CDR3 length: 15 amino acids. The germline V gene encodes CDR1 LNHDA and CDR2 SQIVND (reference sequence). V shed 3 bases and J shed 5 bases, with 16 bases lying between them. CDR3 DNA sequence: TGTGCCAGTAGTATTCGGGCTCGCACGGCGGAGACCCAGTACTTC. Translating it yields CASSIRARTAETQYF.

This clonotype was recorded at least ten times. The chain links TRBV29-1 to TRBJ1-4; D unresolved. The CDR3 has 10 residues. Germline V gives CDR1 SQVTM, CDR2 ANQGSEA. This CDR3 reads CARRPSGLFF. The CDR3 bases are TGCGCCCGACGGCCTTCGGGACTGTTTTTT.

This clonotype has at least ten counts. The chain employs TRBV5-4 and TRBJ1-5; TRBD1 aligns across 8 bases. The CDR3 is 15 amino acids. J was trimmed by 5 bases and V by 0 bases; bases with no gene match: 4. Germline CDR1 reads SGHNT; CDR2 reads YYREEE (reference sequence). CDR3 nucleotides: TGTGCCAGCAGCTTGGGGGCAGGGGGCGATCAGCCCCAGCATTTT. As protein: CASSLGAGGDQPQHF.

The CDR3 coding sequence is TGCGCCAGCAGCTTGGGGGACGGCCCCTACGAGCAGTACTTC. Protein: CASSLGDGPYEQYF. The genes are TRBV5-1 and TRBJ2-7, with D perhaps assigned TRBD1 or TRBD2 (5 bases each). Germline assignment: CDR1 SGHRS and CDR2 YFSETQ. The CDR3 is made up of 14 amino acids. The V gene lost 0 bases and the J gene lost 2 bases, with 9 bases spanning the gap.

Ten or more counts support this clonotype. The V and J genes are TRBV3-1 and TRBJ2-2; TRBD1 might be the D (6 bases). Germline lookup yields CDR1 LGHDT and CDR2 YNNKEL (reference sequence). Trimming shortened V by 6 bases and J by 5 bases, and 19 bases separated the two germline ends. CDR3 length equals 16 residues. The CDR3 DNA follows: TGTGCCAGCAGTCGTACTTACAGGGATCCAACCGGGGAGCTGTTTTTT. Translating it yields CASSRTYRDPTGELFF.

Only a few counts were recorded for this clonotype. The CDR3: CASRSEGWVPPNTGELFF. In nucleotides, the CDR3 is TGTGCCAGCAGATCCGAGGGATGGGTCCCCCCGAACACCGGGGAGCTGTTTTTT. This chain links TRBV2 with TRBJ2-2; tentatively, D is TRBD2 (5 bases). Between the trimmed V and J ends, which lost 6 bases and 0 bases, there was a span of 20 bases. The germline CDR1 and CDR2 sequences are SNHLY and FYNNEI. CDR3 length equals 18 residues.

J is TRBJ1-1 and V is TRBV12-3 or TRBV12-4; TRBD1 matches 8 bases. CDR3 length equals 12 residues. Germline trimming cut 7 bases from V and 4 bases from J; bases unmatched to any gene: 2. CDR3 sequence (DNA): TGTGCCAGCACCACAGGGGGCACTGAAGCTTTCTTT. It is translated as CASTTGGTEAFF.